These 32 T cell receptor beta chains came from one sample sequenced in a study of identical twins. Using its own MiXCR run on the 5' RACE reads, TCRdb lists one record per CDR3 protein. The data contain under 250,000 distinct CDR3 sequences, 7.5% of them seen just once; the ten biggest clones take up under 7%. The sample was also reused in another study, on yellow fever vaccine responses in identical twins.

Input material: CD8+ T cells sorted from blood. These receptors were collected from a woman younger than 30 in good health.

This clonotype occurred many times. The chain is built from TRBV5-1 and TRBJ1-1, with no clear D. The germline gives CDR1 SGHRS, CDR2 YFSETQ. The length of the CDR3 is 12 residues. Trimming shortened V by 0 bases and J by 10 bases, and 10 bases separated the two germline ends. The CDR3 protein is CASSLEVGRAFF. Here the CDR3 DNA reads TGCGCCAGCAGCTTGGAGGTAGGGCGAGCTTTCTTT.

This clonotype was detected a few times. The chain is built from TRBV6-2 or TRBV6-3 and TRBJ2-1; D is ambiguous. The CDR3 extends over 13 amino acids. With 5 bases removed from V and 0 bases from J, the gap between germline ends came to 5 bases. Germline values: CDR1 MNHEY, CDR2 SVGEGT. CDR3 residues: CASSIGSYNEQFF. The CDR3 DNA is TGTGCCAGCAGTATCGGCTCCTACAATGAGCAGTTCTTC.

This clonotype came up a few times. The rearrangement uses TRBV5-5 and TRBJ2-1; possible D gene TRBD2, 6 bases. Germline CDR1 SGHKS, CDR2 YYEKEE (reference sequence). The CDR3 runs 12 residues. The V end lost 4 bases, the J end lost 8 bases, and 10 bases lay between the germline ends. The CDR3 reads CASSGGSYEQFF. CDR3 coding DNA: TGTGCCAGCAGCGGGGGGTCCTATGAGCAGTTCTTC.

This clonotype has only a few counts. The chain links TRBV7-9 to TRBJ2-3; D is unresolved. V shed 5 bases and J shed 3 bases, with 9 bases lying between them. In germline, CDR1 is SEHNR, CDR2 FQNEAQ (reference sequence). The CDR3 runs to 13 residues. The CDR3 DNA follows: TGTGCCAGCAGCCCGCCTATGACAGATACGCAGTATTTT. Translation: CASSPPMTDTQYF.

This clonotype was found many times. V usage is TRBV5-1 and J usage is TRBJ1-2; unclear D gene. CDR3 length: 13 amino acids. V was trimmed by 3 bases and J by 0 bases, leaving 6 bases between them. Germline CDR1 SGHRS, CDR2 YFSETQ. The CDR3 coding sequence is TGCGCCAGCAGCTCTTACTCTAACTATGGCTACACCTTC. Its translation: CASSSYSNYGYTF.

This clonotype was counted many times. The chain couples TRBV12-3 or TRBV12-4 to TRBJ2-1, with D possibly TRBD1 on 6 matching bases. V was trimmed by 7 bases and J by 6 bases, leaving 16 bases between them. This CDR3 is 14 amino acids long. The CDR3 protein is CASTTGEVINEQFF. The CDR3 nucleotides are TGTGCCAGCACGACAGGAGAGGTAATCAATGAGCAGTTCTTC.

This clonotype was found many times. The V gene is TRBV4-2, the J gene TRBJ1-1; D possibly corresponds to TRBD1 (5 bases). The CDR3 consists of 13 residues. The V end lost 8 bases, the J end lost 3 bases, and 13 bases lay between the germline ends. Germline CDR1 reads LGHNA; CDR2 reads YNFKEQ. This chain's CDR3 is CASAGGSDTEAFF. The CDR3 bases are TGTGCCAGCGCCGGGGGTTCGGACACTGAAGCTTTCTTT.

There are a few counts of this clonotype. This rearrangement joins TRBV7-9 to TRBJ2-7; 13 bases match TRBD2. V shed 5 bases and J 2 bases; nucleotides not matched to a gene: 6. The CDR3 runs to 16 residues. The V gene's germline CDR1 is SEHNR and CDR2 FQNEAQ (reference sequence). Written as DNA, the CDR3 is TGTGCCAGCAGCGGACTAGCGGGAGCGTCTGCCTACGAGCAGTACTTC. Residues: CASSGLAGASAYEQYF.

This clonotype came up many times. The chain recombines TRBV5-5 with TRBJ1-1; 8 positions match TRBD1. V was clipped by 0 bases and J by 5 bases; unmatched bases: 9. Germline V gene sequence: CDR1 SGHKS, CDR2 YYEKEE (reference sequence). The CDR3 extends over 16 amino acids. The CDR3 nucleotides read TGTGCCAGCAGCTTGGACCGACAGGGGTTAATGACTGAAGCTTTCTTT. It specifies CASSLDRQGLMTEAFF.

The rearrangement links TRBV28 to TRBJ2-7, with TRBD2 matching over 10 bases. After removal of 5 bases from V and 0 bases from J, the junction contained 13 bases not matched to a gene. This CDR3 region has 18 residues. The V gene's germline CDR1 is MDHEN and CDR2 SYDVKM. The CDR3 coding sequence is TGTGCCAGCAGTCCCCTTCTGAGTCTAGCGGGGGACTCCTACGAGCAGTACGTC. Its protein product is CASSPLLSLAGDSYEQYV.

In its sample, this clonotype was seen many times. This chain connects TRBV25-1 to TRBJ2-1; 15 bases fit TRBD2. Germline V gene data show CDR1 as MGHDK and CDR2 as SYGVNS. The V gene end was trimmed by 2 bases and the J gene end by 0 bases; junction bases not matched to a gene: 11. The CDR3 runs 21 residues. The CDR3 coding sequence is TGTGCCAGCAGTGAAAAAAGGGGGACTAGCGGGAGGTCAAGCTCCTACAATGAGCAGTTCTTC. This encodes CASSEKRGTSGRSSSYNEQFF.

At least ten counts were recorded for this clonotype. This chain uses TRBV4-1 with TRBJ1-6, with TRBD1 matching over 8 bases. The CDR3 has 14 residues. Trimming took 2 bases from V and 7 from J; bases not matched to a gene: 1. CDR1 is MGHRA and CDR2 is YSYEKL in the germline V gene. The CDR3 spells CASSQRQGNSPLHF. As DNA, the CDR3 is TGCGCCAGCAGCCAACGACAGGGGAATTCACCCCTCCACTTT.

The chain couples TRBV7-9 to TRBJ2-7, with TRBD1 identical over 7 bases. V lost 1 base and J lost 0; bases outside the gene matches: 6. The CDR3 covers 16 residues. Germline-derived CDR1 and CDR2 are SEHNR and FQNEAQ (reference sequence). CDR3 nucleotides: TGTGCCAGCAGCTTAGAGGGGGCAGGGAGCTCCTACGAGCAGTACTTC. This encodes CASSLEGAGSSYEQYF. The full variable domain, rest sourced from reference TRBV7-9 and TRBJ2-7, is DTGVSQNPRHKITKRGQNVTFRCDPISEHNRLYWYRQTLGQGPEFLTYFQNEAQLEKSRLLSDRFSAERPKGSFSTLEIQRTEQGDSAMYLCASSLEGAGSSYEQYFGPGTRLTVT.

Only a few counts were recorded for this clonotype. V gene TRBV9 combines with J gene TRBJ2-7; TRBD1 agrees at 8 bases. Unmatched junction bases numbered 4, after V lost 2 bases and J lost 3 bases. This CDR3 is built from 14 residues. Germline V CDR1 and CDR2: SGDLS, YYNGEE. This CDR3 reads CASSVADRDYEQYF. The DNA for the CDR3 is TGTGCCAGCAGCGTCGCGGACAGGGACTACGAGCAGTACTTC.

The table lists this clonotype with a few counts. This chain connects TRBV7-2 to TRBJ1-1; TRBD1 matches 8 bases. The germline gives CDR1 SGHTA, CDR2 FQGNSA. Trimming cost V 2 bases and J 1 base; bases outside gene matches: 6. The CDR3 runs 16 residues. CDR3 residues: CASSLKRQGWNTEAFF. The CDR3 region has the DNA TGTGCCAGCAGCTTAAAAAGACAGGGGTGGAACACTGAAGCTTTCTTT.

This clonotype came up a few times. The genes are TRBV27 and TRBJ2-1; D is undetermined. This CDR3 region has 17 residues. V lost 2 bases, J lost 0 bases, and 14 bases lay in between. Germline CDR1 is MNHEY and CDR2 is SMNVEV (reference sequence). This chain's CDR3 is CASSLDLPGSSYNEQFF. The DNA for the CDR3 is TGTGCCAGCAGTTTAGACCTCCCAGGAAGCTCCTACAATGAGCAGTTCTTC.

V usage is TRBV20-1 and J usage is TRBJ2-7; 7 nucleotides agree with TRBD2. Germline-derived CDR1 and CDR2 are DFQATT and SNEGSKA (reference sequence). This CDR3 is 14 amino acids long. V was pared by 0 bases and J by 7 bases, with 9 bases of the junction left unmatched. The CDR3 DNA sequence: TGCAGTGCTAGAGATGGGCGGGAGAGTAATGAGCAGTACTTC. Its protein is CSARDGRESNEQYF.

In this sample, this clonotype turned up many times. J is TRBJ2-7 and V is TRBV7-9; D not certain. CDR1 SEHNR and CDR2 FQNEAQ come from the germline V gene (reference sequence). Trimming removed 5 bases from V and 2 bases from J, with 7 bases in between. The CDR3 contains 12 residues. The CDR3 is CASSHDPYEQYV. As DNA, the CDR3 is TGTGCCAGCAGCCACGACCCCTACGAGCAGTACGTC.

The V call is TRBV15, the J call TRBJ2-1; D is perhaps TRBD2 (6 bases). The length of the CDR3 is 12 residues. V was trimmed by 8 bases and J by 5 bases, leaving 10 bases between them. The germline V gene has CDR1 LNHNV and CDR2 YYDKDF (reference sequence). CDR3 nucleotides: TGTGCCACCGGAGGCGGGGACAATGAGCAGTTCTTC. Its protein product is CATGGGDNEQFF.

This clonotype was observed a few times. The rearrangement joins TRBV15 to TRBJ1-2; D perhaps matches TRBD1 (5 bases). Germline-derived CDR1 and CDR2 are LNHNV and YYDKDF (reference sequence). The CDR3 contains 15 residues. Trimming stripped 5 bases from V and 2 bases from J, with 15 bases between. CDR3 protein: CATSSSTTENYGYTF. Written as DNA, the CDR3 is TGTGCCACCAGCTCAAGCACGACAGAAAACTATGGCTACACCTTC.

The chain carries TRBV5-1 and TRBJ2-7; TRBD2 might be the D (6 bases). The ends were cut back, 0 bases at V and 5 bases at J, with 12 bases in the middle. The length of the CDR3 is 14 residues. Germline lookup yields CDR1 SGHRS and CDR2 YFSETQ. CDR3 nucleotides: TGCGCCAGCAGCTTGGCGGGGGTGGGCAACGAGCAGTACGTC. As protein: CASSLAGVGNEQYV.

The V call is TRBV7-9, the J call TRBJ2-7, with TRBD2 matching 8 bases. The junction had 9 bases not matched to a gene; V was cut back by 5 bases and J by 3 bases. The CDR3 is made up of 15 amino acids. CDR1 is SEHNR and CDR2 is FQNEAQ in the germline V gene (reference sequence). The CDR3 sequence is CASSPKAGANYEQYF. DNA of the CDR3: TGTGCCAGCAGCCCTAAAGCGGGGGCCAACTACGAGCAGTACTTC.

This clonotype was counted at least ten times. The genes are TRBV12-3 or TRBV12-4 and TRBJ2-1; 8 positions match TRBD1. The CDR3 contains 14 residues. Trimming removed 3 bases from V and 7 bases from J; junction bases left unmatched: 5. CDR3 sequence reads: CASSFPQGGNEQFF. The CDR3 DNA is TGTGCCAGCAGTTTCCCACAGGGGGGAAATGAGCAGTTCTTC.

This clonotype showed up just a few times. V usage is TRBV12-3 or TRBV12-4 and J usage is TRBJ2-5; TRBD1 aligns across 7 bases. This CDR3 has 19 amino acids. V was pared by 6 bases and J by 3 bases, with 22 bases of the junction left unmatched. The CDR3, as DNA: TGTGCCAGCAGCTCTAGGGGTCCCAAGGACAGGAGGAATGAAGAGACCCAGTACTTC. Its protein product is CASSSRGPKDRRNEETQYF.

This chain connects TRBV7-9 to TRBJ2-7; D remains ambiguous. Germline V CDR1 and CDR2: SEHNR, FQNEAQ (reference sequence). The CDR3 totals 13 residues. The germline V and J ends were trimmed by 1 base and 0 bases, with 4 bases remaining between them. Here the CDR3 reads CASSLVNSYEQYF. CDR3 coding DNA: TGTGCCAGCAGCTTAGTCAACTCCTACGAGCAGTACTTC.

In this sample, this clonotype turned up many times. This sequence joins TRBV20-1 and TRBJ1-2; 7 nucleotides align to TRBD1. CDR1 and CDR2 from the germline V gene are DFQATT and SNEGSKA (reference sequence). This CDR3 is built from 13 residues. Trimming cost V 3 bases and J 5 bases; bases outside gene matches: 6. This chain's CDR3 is CSASRRDSYGYTF. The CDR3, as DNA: TGCAGTGCTAGTCGCCGGGACAGTTATGGCTACACCTTC.

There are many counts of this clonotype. The CDR3 region is CSVVPGRGSSYNEQFF. CDR3 coding DNA: TGCAGCGTTGTCCCCGGGCGGGGGAGTTCCTACAATGAGCAGTTCTTC. The rearrangement joins TRBV29-1 to TRBJ2-1; 7 bases map to TRBD2. Germline lookup yields CDR1 SQVTM and CDR2 ANQGSEA. Trimming took 4 bases from V and 1 from J; bases not matched to a gene: 10. CDR3 length equals 16 residues.

The CDR3 loop is CASSGSGSGAFSGANVLTF. CDR3 nucleotides: TGCGCCAGCAGCGGGTCTGGGTCAGGAGCATTCTCTGGGGCCAACGTCCTGACTTTC. The rearrangement links TRBV4-1 to TRBJ2-6; D is undetermined. CDR1 MGHRA and CDR2 YSYEKL come from the germline V gene. This CDR3 contains 19 residues. The V end was cut by 5 bases, the J end by 0 bases, with 20 bases between.

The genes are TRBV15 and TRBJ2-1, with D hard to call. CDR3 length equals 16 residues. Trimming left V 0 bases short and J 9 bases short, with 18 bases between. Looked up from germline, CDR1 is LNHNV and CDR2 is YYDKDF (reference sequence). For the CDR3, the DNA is TGTGCCACCAGCAGAGAGTCGGTCAGCTCCTGGGGTGAGCAGTTCTTC. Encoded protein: CATSRESVSSWGEQFF.

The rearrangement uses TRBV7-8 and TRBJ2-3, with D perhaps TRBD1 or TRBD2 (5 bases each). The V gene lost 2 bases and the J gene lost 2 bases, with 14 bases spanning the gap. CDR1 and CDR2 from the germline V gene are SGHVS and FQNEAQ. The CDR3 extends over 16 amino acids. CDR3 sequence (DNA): TGTGCCAGCAGCTTAAGCGAGACGGGGCACACAGATACGCAGTATTTT. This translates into CASSLSETGHTDTQYF. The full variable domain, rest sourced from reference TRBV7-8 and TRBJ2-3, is GAGVSQSPRYKVAKRGQDVALRCDPISGHVSLFWYQQALGQGPEFLTYFQNEAQLDKSGLPSDRFFAERPEGSVSTLKIQRTQQEDSAVYLCASSLSETGHTDTQYFGPGTRLTVL.

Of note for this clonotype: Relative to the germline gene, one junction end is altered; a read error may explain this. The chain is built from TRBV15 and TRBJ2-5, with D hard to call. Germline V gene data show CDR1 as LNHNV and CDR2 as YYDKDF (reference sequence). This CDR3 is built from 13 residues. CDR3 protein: CATNRDRAETQYF. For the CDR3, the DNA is TGTGCCACCAACAGAGATAGGGCGGAGACCCAGTACTTC.

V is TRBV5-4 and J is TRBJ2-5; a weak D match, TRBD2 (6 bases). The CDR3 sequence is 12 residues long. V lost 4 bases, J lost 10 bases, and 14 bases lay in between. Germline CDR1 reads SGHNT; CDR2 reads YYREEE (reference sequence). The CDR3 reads CASSKGEESQYF. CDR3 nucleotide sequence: TGTGCCAGCAGCAAAGGGGAGGAAAGCCAGTACTTC.